There are a few counts of the clone carrying this TCR beta chain. Its specificity is not known. The sample comes from a study of T cells after yellow fever vaccination. Study as a whole: It was SMART-Seq v4 Ultra Low Input that prepared the fractions with low cell numbers. Study-wide findings and caveats: Clones from primary vaccination mostly reappeared after the booster (around 96% CD4, about 85% CD8).

The V end was cut by 5 bases, the J end by 4 bases, with 18 bases between. Germline CDR1 SGHTA, CDR2 FQGNSA. The length of the CDR3 is 16 residues. One entry per CDR3 protein, called by TCRdb with MiXCR from the 5' RACE reads. The profile shows a few hundred thousand distinct CDR3 sequences, approximately 4% of them singletons. The receptor was isolated from a man between 18 and 35 years old who received the YFV17D yellow fever vaccine. Sample: PBMCs, taken 5 days after the yellow fever booster vaccination. The genes are TRBV7-2 and TRBJ1-3; D remains unclear. The CDR3 DNA reads TGTGCCAGCAGCGTTAATAGCGGACTATTAGGAAACACCATATATTTT. Protein: CASSVNSGLLGNTIYF.